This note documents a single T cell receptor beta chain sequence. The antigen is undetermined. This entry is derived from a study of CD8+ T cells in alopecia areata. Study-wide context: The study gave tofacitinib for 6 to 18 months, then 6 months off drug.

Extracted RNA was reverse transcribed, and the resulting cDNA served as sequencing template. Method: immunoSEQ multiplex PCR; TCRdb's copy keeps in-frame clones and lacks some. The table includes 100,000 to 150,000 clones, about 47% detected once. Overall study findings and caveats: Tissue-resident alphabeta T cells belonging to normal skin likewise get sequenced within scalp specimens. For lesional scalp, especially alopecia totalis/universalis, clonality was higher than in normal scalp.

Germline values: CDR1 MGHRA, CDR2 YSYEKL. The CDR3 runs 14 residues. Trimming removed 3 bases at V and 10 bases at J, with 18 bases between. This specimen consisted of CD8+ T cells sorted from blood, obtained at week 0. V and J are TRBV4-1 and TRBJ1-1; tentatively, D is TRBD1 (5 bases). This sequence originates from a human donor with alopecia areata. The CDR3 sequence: CASSQFPRDRGAFF. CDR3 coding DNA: TGCGCCAGCAGCCAGTTCCCCAGGGACCGGGGAGCTTTCTTT.